This TCR beta chain appears in the sequencing data of a study of shared clonotypes between healthy human individuals. Notes on the study in general: The study found lower generation probabilities in non-shared clonotypes than in those shared by all four donors. Sampling was confined to blood; repertoires within tissues likely differ.

V gave up 0 bases and J gave up 4 bases; unmatched junction bases: 4. The CDR3 contains 15 residues. Per germline, CDR1 MGHRA and CDR2 YSYEKL. There were no recent acute infections or vaccinations among the donors, who were healthy HIV-negative adults. Only in-frame clones appear in the TCRdb table, and some are missing; sequencing was by immunoSEQ multiplex PCR. The table includes more than 2 million clones, about 94% detected once. On this clone: Its matching antigen is unknown.

V usage is TRBV4-1 and J usage is TRBJ2-7, with 9 bases identical to TRBD2. The clonotype comes from a man aged 18 to 30 in good health. The material sequenced was naive CD4+ T cells sorted from blood. As for subset: CD45RA+ positively selected. DNA for the CDR3: TGCGCCAGCAGCCAAGATCTAGCGGGGTTGTACGAGCAGTACTTC. It yields the protein CASSQDLAGLYEQYF.